This T cell receptor beta chain derives from a study of blood T cells in healthy people across ages. Overall study context: Capturing about one barcoded beta molecule per two T cells was achieved by template switching. Broader study findings: CMV status of donors was not determined, possibly confounding expanded clonotype changes.

Concerning this clonotype: Antigen unknown.

The CDR3 loop spans 14 amino acids. CDR1 MDHEN and CDR2 SYDVKM come from the germline V gene. Trimming shortened V by 7 bases and J by 1 base, and 13 bases separated the two germline ends. Through a sample-barcoded 5' primer and a J-beta primer mix, a second PCR was run for roughly 7 to 11 cycles. One entry per CDR3 protein, called by TCRdb with MiXCR from the 5' RACE reads. The sample lists 780,000 or so distinct CDR3 sequences, approximately 25% occurring once. This sample was also put to use in a study of T cells of mothers and their children. From that study: All donors were healthy and Caucasian; they were three mothers and their six children.

The chain is built from TRBV28 and TRBJ1-2; D gene uncertain. Source material: blood. The receptor's source is a boy between 10 and 17 years old in good health. The CDR3 region has the DNA TGTGCCAGCAATACAGAGGGCAGTAACTATGGCTACACCTTC. Protein: CASNTEGSNYGYTF.